One sample yielded the 27 T cell receptor beta chains listed below, sequenced in a study of blood T cells in healthy people across ages. Sample-barcoded 5' priming and a J-beta primer mix drove a second PCR of roughly 6 to 12 cycles. Via MiXCR, TCRdb re-called the 5' RACE reads, giving one row per CDR3 protein. The data hold roughly 1,300,000 distinct CDR3 sequences, with almost 60% observed a single time. Sequenced sample: blood. The source is a man between 18 and 35 years old in good health.

This clonotype has more than one count but fewer than ten. The V call is TRBV10-3, the J call TRBJ1-2; maybe TRBD1 (6 bases). Germline V CDR1 and CDR2: ENHRY, SYGVKD. This CDR3 region has 14 residues. Trimming pared 3 bases from V and 3 bases from J, leaving 11 bases between. CDR3 nucleotide sequence: TGTGCCATCAGTGATAAACAGGGAGACTATGGCTACACCTTC. This sequence encodes CAISDKQGDYGYTF.

In this sample, this clonotype turned up a few times. The chain links TRBV7-2 to TRBJ2-5; the D gene is possibly TRBD1 (5 bases). Judging by the DNA end, TRBJ2-7 fits better; the J call may be wrong. CDR3 length: 15 amino acids. CDR1 and CDR2 from the germline V gene are SGHTA and FQGNSA. CDR3 coding DNA: TGTGCCAGCAGCCGAGATTTGACAGTTCCTTACGAGCAGTACTTC. Translation gives CASSRDLTVPYEQYF.

In its sample, this clonotype was seen once. The chain employs TRBV28 and TRBJ1-4; D gene unclear. Looked up from germline, CDR1 is MDHEN and CDR2 is SYDVKM. The V and J ends lost 5 bases and 4 bases respectively, with 14 bases between them. The CDR3 loop spans 15 amino acids. DNA for the CDR3: TGTGCCAGCAGTCAGTACAGTTCCCATAATGAAAAACTGTTTTTT. Amino acids: CASSQYSSHNEKLFF.

This clonotype was seen only once. This sequence joins TRBV30 and TRBJ2-7, with D perhaps given as TRBD1 or TRBD2 (5 bases each). Germline V gene lookup returns CDR1 GTSNPN and CDR2 SVGIG (reference sequence). V was cut by 1 base and J by 3 bases, with 7 bases left in between. The CDR3 length is 12 residues. CDR3 nucleotide sequence: TGTGCCTGGAGTGGAGGGGACTACGAGCAGTACTTC. Its translation is CAWSGGDYEQYF.

This clonotype appeared many times. CDR3 sequence (DNA): TGTGCCATCGGAACCGGGGGCTCCCAAGAGACCCAGTACTTC. Protein sequence: CAIGTGGSQETQYF. The chain joins TRBV10-3 to TRBJ2-5, with D perhaps given as TRBD1 or TRBD2 (6 bases each). The V gene's germline CDR1 is ENHRY and CDR2 SYGVKD. V lost 8 bases, J lost 1 base, and 14 bases lay in between. The CDR3 totals 14 residues.

The chain employs TRBV19 and TRBJ1-2; D not resolved. The CDR3 is 11 amino acids. Germline CDR1 is LNHDA and CDR2 is SQIVND (reference sequence). Trimming took 10 bases from V and 5 from J, leaving 11 bases between them. This chain's CDR3 is CATLDPYGYTF. DNA of the CDR3: TGTGCCACCCTAGACCCGTATGGCTACACCTTC.

This rearrangement joins TRBV20-1 to TRBJ2-7, with D perhaps assigned TRBD1 or TRBD2 (5 bases each). V lost 4 bases and J 3 bases, leaving 16 bases between the germline ends. CDR1 and CDR2 from the germline V gene are DFQATT and SNEGSKA (reference sequence). This CDR3 contains 14 residues. CDR3: CSAIEGRNFYEQYF. The CDR3 DNA reads as TGCAGTGCTATTGAGGGACGGAATTTCTACGAGCAGTACTTC.

J is TRBJ1-2 and V is TRBV6-5, with D possibly TRBD1 on 6 matching bases. The CDR3 consists of 13 residues. In germline, CDR1 is MNHEY, CDR2 SVGAGI. V gave up 8 bases and J gave up 3 bases, with 13 bases separating them. In nucleotides, the CDR3 is TGTGCCAGCTACAGTGGGGGCCACTATGGCTACACCTTC. Amino acid sequence: CASYSGGHYGYTF.

V and J are TRBV12-3 or TRBV12-4 and TRBJ1-2, with TRBD1 as a possible D gene (6 bases). CDR3 length equals 16 residues. Trimming took 0 bases from V and 6 from J, leaving 17 bases between them. For the CDR3, the DNA is TGTGCCAGCAGTTTAGCCGAAGGTTACAGGGCGGATGGCTACACCTTC. Protein: CASSLAEGYRADGYTF.

V usage is TRBV4-3 and J usage is TRBJ1-5, with D maybe TRBD1 (6 bases). The CDR3 loop spans 16 amino acids. Looked up from germline, CDR1 is LGHNA and CDR2 is YSLEER. Between the trimmed V and J ends, which lost 0 bases and 3 bases, there was a span of 12 bases. Here the CDR3 reads CASSQEGRGNNQPQHF. The CDR3 DNA follows: TGCGCCAGCAGCCAAGAAGGCAGGGGAAACAATCAGCCCCAGCATTTT.

This sequence joins TRBV15 and TRBJ2-6; the D gene is possibly TRBD1 (6 bases). Trimming left V 0 bases short and J 3 bases short, with 9 bases between. This CDR3 has 16 residues. Germline V gene sequence: CDR1 LNHNV, CDR2 YYDKDF (reference sequence). The CDR3 sequence: CATSRDRGNGANVLTF. In DNA, the CDR3 is TGTGCCACCAGCAGAGATAGGGGGAATGGGGCCAACGTCCTGACTTTC.

This clonotype was recorded a few times. The chain links TRBV10-3 to TRBJ2-1, with TRBD2 as a possible D gene (5 bases). Germline CDR1 ENHRY, CDR2 SYGVKD. Trimming pared 2 bases from V and 5 bases from J, leaving 13 bases between. This CDR3 has 15 amino acids. CDR3 sequence reads: CAISEPRRENNEQFF. The CDR3 DNA reads TGTGCCATCAGTGAGCCCAGACGGGAAAACAATGAGCAGTTCTTC.

This chain connects TRBV12-3 or TRBV12-4 to TRBJ2-5; 7 bases match TRBD2. This CDR3 is 14 amino acids long. Trimming removed 3 bases from V and 3 bases from J; junction bases left unmatched: 4. The CDR3 DNA follows: TGTGCCAGCAGTTTTGGGGCGGGGGAAGAGACCCAGTACTTC. Translated, it gives CASSFGAGEETQYF.

The chain has TRBV4-3 and TRBJ2-7, with 9 bases identical to TRBD2. Per the germline V gene, CDR1 is LGHNA and CDR2 is YSLEER. The V gene end was trimmed by 0 bases and the J gene end by 0 bases; junction bases not matched to a gene: 6. The CDR3 is 17 amino acids. The CDR3: CASSQDVAGASSYEQYF. CDR3 DNA sequence: TGCGCCAGCAGCCAAGATGTAGCGGGGGCCTCCTCCTACGAGCAGTACTTC.

The chain links TRBV20-1 to TRBJ2-2; D is undetermined. In germline, CDR1 is DFQATT, CDR2 SNEGSKA (reference sequence). The V gene lost 5 bases and the J gene lost 6 bases, with 10 bases spanning the gap. The CDR3 has 12 residues. CDR3 nucleotide sequence: TGCAGTGCTGGAAAATCGGCCGGGGAGCTGTTTTTT. Protein product: CSAGKSAGELFF.

In its sample, this clonotype was seen once. The rearrangement links TRBV11-2 to TRBJ2-5; D gene unclear. The CDR3 totals 15 residues. The V and J ends lost 4 bases and 5 bases respectively, with 17 bases between them. The germline V gene encodes CDR1 SGHAT and CDR2 FQNNGV. CDR3 nucleotides: TGTGCCAGCAGCTCCTTTTTCAGTTTCATGGAGACCCAGTACTTC. Its protein is CASSSFFSFMETQYF.

V and J are TRBV6-2 or TRBV6-3 and TRBJ2-5; TRBD1 aligns across 11 bases. The DNA matches TRBJ2-7 better at its end, which makes the J call doubtful. The CDR3 sequence is 15 residues long. The germline gives CDR1 MNHEY, CDR2 SVGEGT. Here the CDR3 DNA reads TGTGCCAGCAGTGCTCCGGGACAGGGGGACTCCGAGCAGTACTTC. It codes for CASSAPGQGDSEQYF.

For the CDR3, the DNA is TGTGCCAGCAGCTTGGAACGGTATAGCACAGATACGCAGTATTTT. Amino acid sequence: CASSLERYSTDTQYF. V gene TRBV7-2 combines with J gene TRBJ2-3; D uncertain. Trimming took 3 bases from V and 0 from J, leaving 10 bases between them. Germline V gene lookup returns CDR1 SGHTA and CDR2 FQGNSA. The CDR3 is 15 residues long.

Here the CDR3 reads CASSRGGTGGYTF. CDR3 DNA: TGTGCCAGCAGCCGAGGAGGGACAGGAGGCTACACCTTC. V gene TRBV5-4 combines with J gene TRBJ1-2; TRBD1 agrees at 8 bases. With V trimmed by 4 bases and J by 8 bases, 7 bases remained unmatched. CDR3 length equals 13 residues. Germline V gene data show CDR1 as SGHNT and CDR2 as YYREEE (reference sequence).

The chain carries TRBV29-1 and TRBJ2-5; D not certain. The germline CDR1 and CDR2 sequences are SQVTM and ANQGSEA. The length of the CDR3 is 12 residues. Trimming pared 6 bases from V and 1 base from J, leaving 9 bases between. The CDR3 DNA sequence: TGCAGCGTCCGGTGGGGCCAAGAGACCCAGTACTTC. Residues: CSVRWGQETQYF.

This clonotype came up a few times. The V call is TRBV7-9, the J call TRBJ2-2; D call uncertain. CDR1 and CDR2 (germline): SEHNR, FQNEAQ (reference sequence). The CDR3 is 13 amino acids. Deletions cut 11 bases from V and 0 bases from J, with 10 bases between. The CDR3 DNA reads as TGTGCCCCCGGAACATCGAACACCGGGGAGCTGTTTTTT. Translation: CAPGTSNTGELFF.

The genes are TRBV28 and TRBJ1-1; D is possibly TRBD1 (5 bases). CDR1 and CDR2 from the germline V gene are MDHEN and SYDVKM. Trimming pared 8 bases from V and 5 bases from J, leaving 18 bases between. The CDR3 spans 14 residues. The CDR3 DNA is TGTGCCAGCCCCCCCGGATCAGGGAATACTGAAGCTTTCTTT. Amino acids: CASPPGSGNTEAFF. Full variable domain (outside the CDR3, taken from reference TRBV28 and TRBJ1-1): DVKVTQSSRYLVKRTGEKVFLECVQDMDHENMFWYRQDPGLGLRLIYFSYDVKMKEKGDIPEGYSVSREKKERFSLILESASTNQTSMYLCASPPGSGNTEAFFGQGTRLTVV.

The V and J genes are TRBV4-1 and TRBJ2-5; weak D call: TRBD2 (6 bases). The J call is uncertain, as TRBJ2-7 better fits the DNA end. The germline V gene encodes CDR1 MGHRA and CDR2 YSYEKL. The CDR3 totals 15 residues. The CDR3 coding sequence is TGCGCCAGCAGCCAAGGGGCTGAGGGGACTTACGAGCAGTACTTC. This gives the protein CASSQGAEGTYEQYF.

V and J are TRBV7-2 and TRBJ1-2; D is unclear. V lost 5 bases and J 4 bases, leaving 11 bases between the germline ends. Looked up from germline, CDR1 is SGHTA and CDR2 is FQGNSA. The CDR3 consists of 13 residues. In nucleotides, the CDR3 is TGTGCCAGCAGCAGTCGGGGTCTCTATGGCTACACCTTC. Translating it yields CASSSRGLYGYTF.

The chain couples TRBV7-9 to TRBJ2-1; 7 positions agree with TRBD2. CDR3 length: 15 residues. Germline-derived CDR1 and CDR2 are SEHNR and FQNEAQ (reference sequence). V lost 3 bases to trimming and J lost 4 bases; unmatched junction nucleotides: 6. CDR3: CASSLVQRGYNEQFF. CDR3 in DNA: TGTGCCAGCAGCTTGGTCCAGCGGGGATACAATGAGCAGTTCTTC.

The chain has TRBV12-3 or TRBV12-4 and TRBJ2-5; 11 bases fit TRBD1. V lost 7 bases to trimming and J lost 5 bases; unmatched junction nucleotides: 6. This CDR3 comprises 14 residues. This chain's CDR3 is CASTRDRGAETQYF. CDR3 DNA: TGTGCCAGCACCCGGGACAGGGGGGCGGAGACCCAGTACTTC.

The chain uses TRBV20-1 and TRBJ1-1; TRBD1 matches at 8 bases. Trimming took 3 bases from V and 3 from J; bases not matched to a gene: 12. CDR3 length equals 16 residues. Germline lookup yields CDR1 DFQATT and CDR2 SNEGSKA (reference sequence). The CDR3 nucleotides read TGCAGTGCTAGTTTTCCGGGACAGGAGCTATACACTGAAGCTTTCTTT. This encodes CSASFPGQELYTEAFF.